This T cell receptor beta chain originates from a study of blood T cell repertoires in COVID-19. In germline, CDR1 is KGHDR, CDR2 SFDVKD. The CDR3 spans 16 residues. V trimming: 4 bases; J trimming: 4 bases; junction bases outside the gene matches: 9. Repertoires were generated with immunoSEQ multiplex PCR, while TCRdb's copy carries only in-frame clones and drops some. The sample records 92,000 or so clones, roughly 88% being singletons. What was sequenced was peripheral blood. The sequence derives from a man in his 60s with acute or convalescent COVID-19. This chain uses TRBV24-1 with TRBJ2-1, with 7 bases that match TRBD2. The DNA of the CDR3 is TGTGCCACCAGTGAGCCGGGGGGTAAATGGTACAATGAGCAGTTCTTC. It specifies CATSEPGGKWYNEQFF.